This TCR beta chain is from a study of T-cell memory formation after mild COVID-19. TCRdb passed the 5' RACE reads through MiXCR, listing each CDR3 protein once. This sample has about 270,000 distinct CDR3 sequences, with about 17% found just once. There are a few counts of this clonotype. CDR3 length equals 17 residues. Between the trimmed V and J ends, which lost 1 base and 0 bases, there was a span of 14 bases. Germline V gene data show CDR1 as SGHVS and CDR2 as FNYEAQ. V is TRBV7-6 and J is TRBJ2-3; D remains unclear. Sequenced input: PBMCs or a T cell subset sorted from them (not recorded which). The sequence derives from a man aged 18 to 30 who had mild COVID-19 (a few samples of this study predate the infection). Cell type and time point are not known. CDR3 nucleotide sequence: TGTGCCAGCAGCTTAGTGGTACGAGGACGGAGCACAGATACGCAGTATTTT. This translates into CASSLVVRGRSTDTQYF.